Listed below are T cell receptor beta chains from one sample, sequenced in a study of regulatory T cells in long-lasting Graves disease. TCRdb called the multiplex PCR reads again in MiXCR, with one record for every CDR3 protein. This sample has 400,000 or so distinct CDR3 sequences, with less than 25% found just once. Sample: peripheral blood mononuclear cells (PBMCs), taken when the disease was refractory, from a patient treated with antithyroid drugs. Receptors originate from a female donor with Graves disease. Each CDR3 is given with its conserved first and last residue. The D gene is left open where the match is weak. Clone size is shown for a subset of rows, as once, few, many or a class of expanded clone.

DNA: TGTGCCAGCAGATCGACAGGACTCTATGGCTACACCTTC
CDR3: CASRSTGLYGYTF
size: many
J: TRBJ1-2
V: TRBV6-1
D: .

DNA: TGCAGTGCCCGGACGGGACAGACCGATATGGCTAGCTACGAGCAGTACTTC
CDR3: CSARTGQTDMASYEQYF
size: .
J: TRBJ2-7
V: TRBV20-1
D: TRBD1

DNA: TGCAGTGCTAGAGTCCCCGGGGGAGAGACCCAGTACTTC
CDR3: CSARVPGGETQYF
size: .
J: TRBJ2-5
V: TRBV20-1
D: .

DNA: TGCAGTGCTAGGGTTCAGGAAGAGACCCAGTACTTC
CDR3: CSARVQEETQYF
size: few
J: TRBJ2-5
V: TRBV20-1
D: .

DNA: TGTGCCAGCAGCTTTCGGTGGGAGGGAACCTACGAGCAGTACTTC
CDR3: CASSFRWEGTYEQYF
size: .
J: TRBJ2-7
V: TRBV7-2
D: TRBD2

DNA: TGCAGTGCTAGAGATCTGAGGAGCGGGAGCGTCACCGGGGAGCTGTTTTTT
CDR3: CSARDLRSGSVTGELFF
size: .
J: TRBJ2-2
V: TRBV20-1
D: TRBD2

DNA: TGTGCCAGCAGTCCCTCGGACAGCTACGAGCAGTACTTC
CDR3: CASSPSDSYEQYF
size: .
J: TRBJ2-7
V: TRBV6-2/TRBV6-3
D: .

DNA: TGTGCCAGCAGAGTGCAGGGCGCGTACTATGGCTACACCTTC
CDR3: CASRVQGAYYGYTF
size: .
J: TRBJ1-2
V: TRBV27
D: .

DNA: TGTGCCAGCAGCTTATCGGACAGGCCGTCCTACGAGCAGTACTTC
CDR3: CASSLSDRPSYEQYF
size: few
J: TRBJ2-7
V: TRBV7-2
D: TRBD1

DNA: TGTGCCAGCCAGCGCTATATCCGCGGGACAAACACCGGGGAGCTGTTTTTT
CDR3: CASQRYIRGTNTGELFF
size: few
J: TRBJ2-2
V: TRBV7-2
D: .

DNA: TGTGCCATCAGACCCCACGATCCAGTCGGCAGGGATGCAGATACGCAGTATTTT
CDR3: CAIRPHDPVGRDADTQYF
size: .
J: TRBJ2-3
V: TRBV10-3
D: .

DNA: TGCGCCAGCAGCTTGTATCAGGGGCGGATCTACGAGCAGTACTTC
CDR3: CASSLYQGRIYEQYF
size: .
J: TRBJ2-7
V: TRBV5-1
D: .

DNA: TGCAGTGCTAGAGCCCTAGCGTCCCAGCATTTT
CDR3: CSARALASQHF
size: .
J: TRBJ1-5
V: TRBV20-1
D: .

DNA: TGTGCCAGCAGTCTTGACTACCTGGAACAGTTCTTC
CDR3: CASSLDYLEQFF
size: many
J: TRBJ2-1
V: TRBV12-3/TRBV12-4
D: .

DNA: TGTGCCAGCAGTTTCAGGGCAGATACCTACGAGCAGTACTTC
CDR3: CASSFRADTYEQYF
size: few
J: TRBJ2-7
V: TRBV6-5
D: .

DNA: TGTGCCAGCAGTGTAGGACAGGATAACACTGAAGCTTTCTTT
CDR3: CASSVGQDNTEAFF
size: many
J: TRBJ1-1
V: TRBV6-1
D: TRBD1

DNA: TGTGCCAGCAGTATGGGGCTCTCCTACGAGCAGTACTTC
CDR3: CASSMGLSYEQYF
size: many
J: TRBJ2-7
V: TRBV27
D: .

DNA: TGTGCCAGCACTACTTCCGGGACGGAGGACAATGAGCAGTTCTTC
CDR3: CASTTSGTEDNEQFF
size: few
J: TRBJ2-1
V: TRBV27
D: .

DNA: TGTGCCAGCAGTTTCGACAGGGTGGGCACTGAAGCTTTCTTT
CDR3: CASSFDRVGTEAFF
size: few
J: TRBJ1-1
V: TRBV12-3/TRBV12-4
D: TRBD1

DNA: TGTGCCAGCAGCCTGGGATGGAGCATGAACACTGAAGCTTTCTTT
CDR3: CASSLGWSMNTEAFF
size: many
J: TRBJ1-1
V: TRBV28
D: .

DNA: TGTGCCAGCAGCTTAGGCGGGATAGGGCCGATCCGTCCCTACGAGCAGTACTTC
CDR3: CASSLGGIGPIRPYEQYF
size: .
J: TRBJ2-7
V: TRBV7-6
D: .

DNA: TGTGCCAGCAGCCCCCTGCCGGGAGGGCCGGCAGATACGCAGTATTTT
CDR3: CASSPLPGGPADTQYF
size: many
J: TRBJ2-3
V: TRBV7-8
D: TRBD2

DNA: TGTGCCAGCAGTGAAGACAGTGGCTACACCTTC
CDR3: CASSEDSGYTF
size: few
J: TRBJ1-2
V: TRBV2
D: .

DNA: TGCGCCAGCAGCCAAGAGGTGGCAGTCTATACCTCCTACGAGCAGTACTTC
CDR3: CASSQEVAVYTSYEQYF
size: .
J: TRBJ2-7
V: TRBV4-3
D: .

DNA: TGCGCCAGCAGTTCGATTCCCTTCTCCATGAATCAGCCCCAGCATTTT
CDR3: CASSSIPFSMNQPQHF
size: once
J: TRBJ1-5
V: TRBV10-1
D: .

DNA: TGTGCCAGCAGCCTAGGGCTCCGGCGGGAGTCAGAGACCCAGTACTTC
CDR3: CASSLGLRRESETQYF
size: many
J: TRBJ2-5
V: TRBV3-1
D: TRBD2

DNA: TGTGCCAGCAGCCCCCAACCCGGGACTAGCGGGAGAGGCAAAAACATTCGGTACTTC
CDR3: CASSPQPGTSGRGKNIRYF
size: few
J: TRBJ2-4
V: TRBV7-2
D: TRBD2

DNA: TGTGCCAGCAGCTTAGATTATGGACGGTTGAACACTGAAGCTTTCTTT
CDR3: CASSLDYGRLNTEAFF
size: many
J: TRBJ1-1
V: TRBV7-9
D: .

DNA: TGTGCCAGCAGCTCATTCGACTTCACAGATACGCAGTATTTT
CDR3: CASSSFDFTDTQYF
size: few
J: TRBJ2-3
V: TRBV28
D: .

DNA: TGTGCCTGGTCTGCAGGGAACCGTCAGCCCCAGCATTTT
CDR3: CAWSAGNRQPQHF
size: .
J: TRBJ1-5
V: TRBV30
D: .

DNA: TGTGCCAGCAACCCAATGGGAGGGCATGGCTACACCTTC
CDR3: CASNPMGGHGYTF
size: few
J: TRBJ1-2
V: TRBV6-1
D: .

DNA: TGCAGCGCCATAGCCGACGACAGGGTCGACTACGAGCAGTACTTC
CDR3: CSAIADDRVDYEQYF
size: .
J: TRBJ2-7
V: TRBV29-1
D: TRBD1

DNA: TGCGCCAGCAGCCAAGAGGGGACAGGGGTAGATCAGCCCCAGCATTTT
CDR3: CASSQEGTGVDQPQHF
size: .
J: TRBJ1-5
V: TRBV4-1
D: TRBD1

DNA: TGTGCCACCAGCAGAGATATATTGGGGGCCGTTGAAAAACTGTTTTTT
CDR3: CATSRDILGAVEKLFF
size: many
J: TRBJ1-4
V: TRBV15
D: .

DNA: TGTGCCAGCAGTTTCTCGCCCGATTCACCCCTCCACTTT
CDR3: CASSFSPDSPLHF
size: .
J: TRBJ1-6
V: TRBV27
D: .

DNA: TGTGCCAGCAGCTTGTTTGCAGGTTCCTACGAGCAGTACTTC
CDR3: CASSLFAGSYEQYF
size: few
J: TRBJ2-7
V: TRBV5-5
D: .

DNA: TGTGCCAGCAGCTTGACCTACAGGGTGGGGGGTTCCGAGCAGTACTTC
CDR3: CASSLTYRVGGSEQYF
size: .
J: TRBJ2-7
V: TRBV5-5
D: .

DNA: TGCGCCAGCAGCCAAGGGGACAGAGACACCGGGGAGCTGTTTTTT
CDR3: CASSQGDRDTGELFF
size: few
J: TRBJ2-2
V: TRBV4-3
D: TRBD1

DNA: TGTGCCAGTAGCGTGTCAGGCCTCCCGAGTGTCTACGAGCAGTACTTC
CDR3: CASSVSGLPSVYEQYF
size: .
J: TRBJ2-7
V: TRBV19
D: .

DNA: TGTGCCAGCAGTTCCACCGACAGGGGAAACAATGAGCAGTTCTTC
CDR3: CASSSTDRGNNEQFF
size: .
J: TRBJ2-1
V: TRBV6-2/TRBV6-3
D: TRBD1

DNA: TGCAGTGCTAGAGCCCGACAGGGGGGGAACTACGAGCAGTACTTC
CDR3: CSARARQGGNYEQYF
size: few
J: TRBJ2-7
V: TRBV20-1
D: TRBD1

DNA: TGTGCCAGCAGTTACTCGATTGGTGCGGGACAGGTTTTGGAGCAGTACTTC
CDR3: CASSYSIGAGQVLEQYF
size: few
J: TRBJ2-7
V: TRBV6-5
D: TRBD1

DNA: TGTGCCAGCAGCCAAGATTTGACCGGGGAGCTGTTTTTT
CDR3: CASSQDLTGELFF
size: few
J: TRBJ2-2
V: TRBV14
D: .

DNA: TGCAGCGTAACCGGGACAGGGGCTTACTATGGCTACACCTTC
CDR3: CSVTGTGAYYGYTF
size: many
J: TRBJ1-2
V: TRBV29-1
D: TRBD1

DNA: TGTGCCAGCAGTTTCAGGGTATCGAACACCGGGGAGCTGTTTTTT
CDR3: CASSFRVSNTGELFF
size: .
J: TRBJ2-2
V: TRBV12-3/TRBV12-4
D: .

DNA: TGTGCCAGCTTCTCGGGACAGTCTTTCGGCTACACCTTC
CDR3: CASFSGQSFGYTF
size: many
J: TRBJ1-2
V: TRBV7-8
D: TRBD1

DNA: TGTGCCAGCGGAAACGGACGGGGGGCAGATCAGCCCCAGCATTTT
CDR3: CASGNGRGADQPQHF
size: few
J: TRBJ1-5
V: TRBV12-3/TRBV12-4
D: .